The 5 T cell receptor beta chains reported below all come from one sample, sequenced in a study of beta chain features in type 1 diabetes. All of the isolated RNA was reverse transcribed, so expressed TCRB transcripts were sequenced. Data came from immunoSEQ multiplex PCR; TCRdb stores just in-frame clones and leaves some out. The top ten hold less than 0.09% of the sample, which has roughly 220,000 clones, 16% seen once. No antigen has been assigned to these receptors. Overall study results and limits: Shorter TCRB CDR3s, moderately but significantly so, marked every one of the four CD4+ subsets in Type 1 diabetes patients.

Sequenced sample: naive CD4+ T cells from blood. The receptors originated from a man aged 25 to 45 with type 1 diabetes.

The chain joins TRBV4-2 to TRBJ1-4; no clear D gene. V was cut by 1 base and J by 7 bases, with 10 bases left in between. The CDR3 runs to 14 residues. CDR1 and CDR2 from the germline V gene are LGHNA and YNFKEQ. Here the CDR3 DNA reads TGTGCCAGCAGCCAAGTCTTCGGAATTGAAAAACTGTTTTTT. This translates into CASSQVFGIEKLFF.

This rearrangement joins TRBV4-1 to TRBJ2-1; 8 bases align to TRBD2. The CDR3 is 18 amino acids. V shed 5 bases, J shed 9 bases, and the junction held 21 bases outside the gene matches. CDR1 is MGHRA, CDR2 YSYEKL, per germline. This CDR3 is CASSTAPTSERPTGEQFF. The CDR3 DNA reads as TGCGCCAGCAGCACGGCGCCGACTAGCGAGAGGCCCACTGGTGAGCAGTTCTTC.

This clone was detected a few times. Other DNA sequences of this sample code for an identical CDR3. The V and J genes are TRBV30 and TRBJ1-2; D uncertain. The CDR3 sequence is 12 residues long. V dropped 0 bases and J dropped 7 bases, with 9 bases sitting between them. CDR1 GTSNPN and CDR2 SVGIG come from the germline V gene (reference sequence). The CDR3 here is CAWSVSGSGYTF. The CDR3 nucleotides read TGTGCCTGGAGTGTATCCGGGTCTGGCTACACCTTC.

This clone was detected only a few times. The chain is built from TRBV5-6 and TRBJ2-3, with a tentative D call TRBD1 (5 bases). The germline gives CDR1 SGHDT, CDR2 YYEEEE. Trimming pared 1 base from V and 2 bases from J, leaving 17 bases between. The CDR3 is 17 amino acids. CDR3 DNA sequence: TGTGCCAGCAGCTTGAGGAAGTGGAAGGGGTTCACAGATACGCAGTATTTT. This translates into CASSLRKWKGFTDTQYF. The full variable domain, completed using reference TRBV5-6 and TRBJ2-3, is DAGVTQSPTHLIKTRGQQVTLRCSPKSGHDTVSWYQQALGQGPQFIFQYYEEEERQRGNFPDRFSGHQFPNYSSELNVNALLLGDSALYLCASSLRKWKGFTDTQYFGPGTRLTVL.

This clone was detected only a few times. The V call is TRBV7-2, the J call TRBJ2-4; D is possibly TRBD2 (6 bases). Per germline, CDR1 SGHTA and CDR2 FQGNSA. The germline V and J ends were trimmed by 1 base and 7 bases, with 14 bases remaining between them. This CDR3 has 15 residues. The CDR3 DNA follows: TGTGCCAGCAGCTTAGGGGTTGGGGGGAGGAACATTCAGTACTTC. Residues: CASSLGVGGRNIQYF.